This is a list of T cell receptor beta chains from one sample in a study of shared clonotypes between healthy human individuals. Measured with immunoSEQ multiplex PCR; TCRdb has only the in-frame clones, and not every one. In the table there are some 2,100,000 clones, 90% to 95% of which are singletons. Sample: naive CD8+ T cells from PBMCs. All receptors derive from a man aged 18 to 29 in good health. Some clones in this sample may be carry-over from other donors' samples. Each CDR3 is given with its conserved first and last residue. D genes are given only for firm matches. Only some rows state a clone size, as once, few, many or a class for expanded clones.

clone size,J gene,V gene,D gene,CDR3 DNA,CDR3 protein
-,TRBJ1-5,TRBV5-1,-,TGCGCCAGCAGGCCAGGGGATGGTAGCAATCAGCCCCAGCATTTT,CASRPGDGSNQPQHF
-,TRBJ2-3,TRBV15,TRBD1,TGTGCCACCAGCAGACAGGGGGCCCCCACAGATACGCAGTATTTT,CATSRQGAPTDTQYF
-,TRBJ2-7,TRBV9,-,TGTGCCAGCAGCCCCAGGGGGGCCTACGAGCAGTACTTC,CASSPRGAYEQYF
-,TRBJ2-1,TRBV9,TRBD2,TGTGCCAGCAGCGACCCGGGACTAGCGGGGAGGTCAGATGAGCAGTTCTTC,CASSDPGLAGRSDEQFF
-,TRBJ2-7,TRBV28,TRBD2,TGTGCCAGCACCGGGTTAGCGGGAGCCGAGCAGTACTTC,CASTGLAGAEQYF
once,TRBJ1-2,TRBV28,-,TGTGCCAGCAGTCCCTCCCGGACTGGCTATGGCTACACCTTC,CASSPSRTGYGYTF
-,TRBJ1-2,TRBV10-3,-,TGTGCCATCAGTGAGTCAGGGGTAGAGGTGCATGGCTACACCTTC,CAISESGVEVHGYTF
once,TRBJ2-1,TRBV7-9,-,TGTGCCAGCAGCTTACCAAGCGGCAGCTCCTACAATGAGCAGTTCTTC,CASSLPSGSSYNEQFF
-,TRBJ2-7,TRBV19,-,TGTGCCAGTAGTATTTCACTCGAGGTTGGGGTGCGGGACGAGCAGTACTTC,CASSISLEVGVRDEQYF
-,TRBJ2-7,TRBV27,TRBD2,TGTGCCAGCGGCCGGGGACTACTGGGCTACGAGCAGTACTTC,CASGRGLLGYEQYF
-,TRBJ2-1,TRBV28,TRBD1,TGTGCCAGTGACTCCGGGACAGGATTTTACAATGAGCAGTTCTTC,CASDSGTGFYNEQFF
-,TRBJ2-7,TRBV6-1,-,TGTGCCAGCAGTGAATGGGTGTCCGGGGCCTCCTACGAGCAGTACTTC,CASSEWVSGASYEQYF
-,TRBJ2-3,TRBV5-1,-,TGCGCCAGCAGCTTGGAAGGCACAGATACGCAGTATTTT,CASSLEGTDTQYF
-,TRBJ2-5,TRBV7-9,TRBD1,TGTGCCAGCAGCTCGGGACAGGGGGCGCAGGAGACCCAGTACTTC,CASSSGQGAQETQYF
-,TRBJ1-2,TRBV29-1,-,TGCAGCGTTAAAGGGGGAACGGTCGAGTTAAACTATGGCTACACCTTC,CSVKGGTVELNYGYTF
once,TRBJ1-5,TRBV4-1,-,TGCGCCAGCAGCCAAAGGGTATTAACCCAGCCCCAGCATTTT,CASSQRVLTQPQHF
-,TRBJ2-3,TRBV28,TRBD2,TGTGCCAGCAGGACTCGGGGGGATCTAGATACGCAGTATTTT,CASRTRGDLDTQYF
-,TRBJ2-3,TRBV7-3,-,TGTGCCAGCAGCTCGAGGTCTGGGACTAGCACAGATACGCAGTATTTT,CASSSRSGTSTDTQYF
once,TRBJ2-1,TRBV5-1,-,TGCGCCAGCAGCTTTACAGGGTCCCCGTACAATGAGCAGTTCTTC,CASSFTGSPYNEQFF
-,TRBJ2-7,TRBV27,TRBD1,TGTGCCAGCAAAACAGGGGGATACGAGCAGTACTTC,CASKTGGYEQYF
-,TRBJ2-4,TRBV7-9,TRBD1,TGTGCCAGCAGCCCCCGGCAGGGGGCCTCTGTAAAAAACATTCAGTACTTC,CASSPRQGASVKNIQYF
-,TRBJ2-7,TRBV28,TRBD2,TGTGCCAGCAACGCCATAGCGGGAGGGAGCTCCTACGAGCAGTACTTC,CASNAIAGGSSYEQYF
-,TRBJ2-7,TRBV7-2,-,TGTGCCAGCAGCCCTGGTGGACTGACGTACGAGCAGTACTTC,CASSPGGLTYEQYF
-,TRBJ2-2,TRBV7-6,TRBD2,TGTGCCAGCAGCTTCCTAGCGGGAGAGGATACCGGGGAGCTGTTTTTT,CASSFLAGEDTGELFF
-,TRBJ2-7,TRBV27,-,TGTGCCAGCAGTCCAGACCGGGACATCTGGTACGAGCAGTACTTC,CASSPDRDIWYEQYF
-,TRBJ2-1,TRBV4-2,-,TGTGCCAGCAGCCAAGGCACGGGGAGCCGGTACGATGAGCAGTTCTTC,CASSQGTGSRYDEQFF
-,TRBJ2-7,TRBV28,TRBD2,TGTGCCAGCAGATCTGTAACTAGCGGGAGTAACTACGAGCAGTACTTC,CASRSVTSGSNYEQYF
-,TRBJ2-7,TRBV5-4,TRBD2,TGTGCCAGCAGCCGACTAGCGGGAGAAGCCTACGAGCAGTACTTC,CASSRLAGEAYEQYF
-,TRBJ2-5,TRBV9,-,TGTGCCAGCAGCGTCGGGCAGGCCTTAGGGCAGACCCAGTACTTC,CASSVGQALGQTQYF
once,TRBJ2-3,TRBV5-1,-,TGCGCCAGCAGCGTGTGGGGGGCCACAGATACGCAGTATTTT,CASSVWGATDTQYF
-,TRBJ2-1,TRBV20-1,-,TGCAGTGCTAGAGAGTATGGAGAGCAGTTCTTC,CSAREYGEQFF
few,TRBJ1-1,TRBV5-1,-,TGCGCCAGCAGCTTCCCGGAAGGCCATCCTATGAACACTGAAGCTTTCTTT,CASSFPEGHPMNTEAFF
once,TRBJ1-1,TRBV14,-,TGTGCCAGCAGCCCAAGGAGCCCCTGGGGTAGCACTGAAGCTTTCTTT,CASSPRSPWGSTEAFF
-,TRBJ2-2,TRBV10-3,TRBD2,TGTGCCATCAGTGATACCCTTCTACTACAGACTAGCGGGAGGGCCGCCGGGGAGCTGTTTTTT,CAISDTLLLQTSGRAAGELFF
-,TRBJ2-3,TRBV2,TRBD2,TGTGCCAGCAGACGCACAACTAGCGGGAGTTGGGCAGATACGCAGTATTTT,CASRRTTSGSWADTQYF
once,TRBJ2-1,TRBV30,-,TGTGCCTGGAGTGGCAATGAGCAGTTCTTC,CAWSGNEQFF
-,TRBJ2-7,TRBV10-1,TRBD2,TGCGCCAGCAGTGGTTACTCTAGCGGGAGTTACGAGCAGTACTTC,CASSGYSSGSYEQYF
-,TRBJ1-6,TRBV7-6,TRBD1,TGTGCCAGCAGCCCGGGAAGGGACAGGGTCTCACCCCTCCACTTT,CASSPGRDRVSPLHF
-,TRBJ2-7,TRBV27,TRBD2,TGTGCCAGCAGTTTATCGATGGGGACTAGATCCTACGAGCAGTACTTC,CASSLSMGTRSYEQYF
-,TRBJ1-1,TRBV2,TRBD1,TGTGCCAGCAACGAATATTTGGGACAGGGTACTGAAGCTTTCTTT,CASNEYLGQGTEAFF
-,TRBJ2-2,TRBV7-2,-,TGTGCCAGCCAAGAACCATCCCGCGGCGCGATAAGAACCGGGGAGCTGTTTTTT,CASQEPSRGAIRTGELFF
-,TRBJ2-2,TRBV11-2,-,TGTGCCAGCAGCTTCGCTCCTGCAGGCTGGGATGAGCTGTTTTTT,CASSFAPAGWDELFF
-,TRBJ2-7,TRBV5-1,TRBD1,TGCGCCAGCAACGATAAGCCTCACGTTGCGGACAGGCCATCCACCTACGAGCAGTACTTC,CASNDKPHVADRPSTYEQYF
-,TRBJ2-1,TRBV6-5,TRBD2,TGTGCCAGCATTGGGCTAGCGGGAGGGCCAGGTGAGCAGTTCTTC,CASIGLAGGPGEQFF
-,TRBJ2-5,TRBV9,-,TGTGCCAGCAGCCGAAGAGAGATGTGGGAGACCCAGTACTTC,CASSRREMWETQYF
-,TRBJ2-3,TRBV4-3,-,TGCGCCAGCAGCCCCCAACTGGGCGGGGTAGGCACAGATACGCAGTATTTT,CASSPQLGGVGTDTQYF
-,TRBJ1-1,TRBV27,-,TGTGCCAGCAGCAGGGTAGCGAACACTGAAGCTTTCTTT,CASSRVANTEAFF
-,TRBJ2-7,TRBV5-5,-,TGTGCCAGCAGCTTGGAGAACTACGAGCAGTACTTC,CASSLENYEQYF